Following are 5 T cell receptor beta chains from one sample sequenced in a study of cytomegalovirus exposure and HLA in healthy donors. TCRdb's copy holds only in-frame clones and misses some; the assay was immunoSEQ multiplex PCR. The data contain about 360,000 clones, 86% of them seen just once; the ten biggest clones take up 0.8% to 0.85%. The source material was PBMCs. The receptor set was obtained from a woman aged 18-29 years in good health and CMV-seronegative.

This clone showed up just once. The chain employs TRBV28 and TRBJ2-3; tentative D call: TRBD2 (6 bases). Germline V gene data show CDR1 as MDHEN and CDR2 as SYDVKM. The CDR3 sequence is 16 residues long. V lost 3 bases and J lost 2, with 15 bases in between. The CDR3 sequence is CASSFQGGALTDTQYF. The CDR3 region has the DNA TGTGCCAGCAGTTTCCAGGGCGGGGCGCTCACAGATACGCAGTATTTT.

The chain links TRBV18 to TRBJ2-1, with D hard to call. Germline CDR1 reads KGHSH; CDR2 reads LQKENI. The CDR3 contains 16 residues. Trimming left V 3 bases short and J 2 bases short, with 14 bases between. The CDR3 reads CASSPSSRSPYNEQFF. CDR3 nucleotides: TGTGCCAGCTCACCGTCTTCTCGGTCTCCCTACAATGAGCAGTTCTTC. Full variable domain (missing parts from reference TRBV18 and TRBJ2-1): NAGVMQNPRHLVRRRGQEARLRCSPMKGHSHVYWYRQLPEEGLKFMVYLQKENIIDESGMPKERFSAEFPKEGPSILRIQQVVRGDSAAYFCASSPSSRSPYNEQFFGPGTRLTVL.

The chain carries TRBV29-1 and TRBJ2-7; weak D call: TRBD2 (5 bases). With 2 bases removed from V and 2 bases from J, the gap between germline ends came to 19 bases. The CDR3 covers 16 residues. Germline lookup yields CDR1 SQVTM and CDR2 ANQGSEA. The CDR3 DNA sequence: TGCAGCGTTGAATGGAACGCGGGTACTATCGCCTACGAGCAGTACTTC. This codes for CSVEWNAGTIAYEQYF.

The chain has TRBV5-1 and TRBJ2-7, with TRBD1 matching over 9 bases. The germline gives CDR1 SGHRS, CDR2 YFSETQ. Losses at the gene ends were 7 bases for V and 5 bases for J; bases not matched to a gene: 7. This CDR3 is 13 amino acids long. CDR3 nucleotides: TGCGCCAGCCGGAGGGACAGGGTCCACGAGCAGTACTTC. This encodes CASRRDRVHEQYF.

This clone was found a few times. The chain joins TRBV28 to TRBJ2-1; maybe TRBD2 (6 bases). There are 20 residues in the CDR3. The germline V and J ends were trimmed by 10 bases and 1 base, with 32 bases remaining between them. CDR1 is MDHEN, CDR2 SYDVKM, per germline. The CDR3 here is CATKMEGLQLGTVSYNEQFF. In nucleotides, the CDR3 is TGTGCCACCAAAATGGAGGGACTCCAGCTAGGAACCGTATCCTACAATGAGCAGTTCTTC. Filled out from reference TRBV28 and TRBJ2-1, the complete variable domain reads DVKVTQSSRYLVKRTGEKVFLECVQDMDHENMFWYRQDPGLGLRLIYFSYDVKMKEKGDIPEGYSVSREKKERFSLILESASTNQTSMYLCATKMEGLQLGTVSYNEQFFGPGTRLTVL.